A single sample gave rise to the 30 T cell receptor beta chains below, sequenced in a study of cytomegalovirus exposure and HLA in healthy donors (dated by TCRdb to between 2016 and 2019). The protocol used for the library was the immunoSEQ multiplex PCR assay. For the multiplex PCR, a mixture combining 60 forward primers for TCR Vbeta segments and 13 reverse primers for TCR Jbeta segments was used. TCRdb carries this immuneACCESS record with in-frame sequences only. Its versions omit some clonotypes, under half of them owing to an unresolved V gene in the studies checked, with the rest unexplained. The sample data list 70,000 to 100,000 clones, and about 80% of these were observed just once. The top ten clonotypes cover roughly 25% of the sample. Source material: PBMCs. These receptors all come from a woman in her forties or fifties in good health and CMV-seropositive.

V gene TRBV30 combines with J gene TRBJ2-1; 11 nucleotides line up with TRBD2. The CDR3 is 16 residues long. Trimming cost V 6 bases and J 2 bases; bases outside gene matches: 9. CDR1 GTSNPN and CDR2 SVGIG come from the germline V gene (reference sequence). The chain's CDR3 is CACSSGGRLTYNEQFF. CDR3 nucleotides: TGTGCCTGTTCTAGCGGGGGGCGCTTGACCTACAATGAGCAGTTCTTC.

This chain connects TRBV4-2 to TRBJ2-5; 7 bases line up with TRBD2. Germline CDR1 reads LGHNA; CDR2 reads YNFKEQ. Trimming cost V 1 base and J 9 bases; bases outside gene matches: 8. CDR3 length: 14 residues. The CDR3 DNA is TGTGCCAGCAGCCAAGCGGCACTAAGCGGGGCCCAGTACTTC. Protein sequence: CASSQAALSGAQYF.

The chain employs TRBV4-2 and TRBJ2-1, with TRBD2 matching over 7 bases. J gave up 3 bases and V 1 base, and 3 bases lay outside the gene matches. This CDR3 is built from 15 residues. Germline V gene data show CDR1 as LGHNA and CDR2 as YNFKEQ. This CDR3 is CASSQGRERYNEQFF. As DNA, the CDR3 is TGTGCCAGCAGCCAAGGGCGGGAGCGCTACAATGAGCAGTTCTTC.

This clone was recorded only once. This chain connects TRBV30 to TRBJ2-2; 8 bases match TRBD1. After removal of 2 bases from V and 5 bases from J, the junction contained 10 bases not matched to a gene. The germline V gene encodes CDR1 GTSNPN and CDR2 SVGIG (reference sequence). The CDR3 runs 16 residues. CDR3 protein: CAWSMWGTGLTGELFF. The DNA of the CDR3 is TGTGCCTGGAGTATGTGGGGGACAGGTCTAACCGGGGAGCTGTTTTTT.

This sequence joins TRBV7-9 and TRBJ2-1; a possible D gene is TRBD1 (5 bases). The CDR3 is 13 residues long. CDR1 and CDR2 (germline): SEHNR, FQNEAQ (reference sequence). Trimming stripped 5 bases from V and 9 bases from J, with 14 bases between. This CDR3 is CASSHPGPVEQFF. Written as DNA, the CDR3 is TGTGCCAGCAGCCATCCAGGGCCAGTTGAGCAGTTCTTC.

This clone has just one count. The chain joins TRBV18 to TRBJ2-7; a possible D gene is TRBD1 (6 bases). V lost 2 bases and J lost 4, with 21 bases in between. This CDR3 contains 17 residues. In germline, CDR1 is KGHSH, CDR2 LQKENI. CDR3 coding DNA: TGTGCCAGCTCACCATCTCAGAGGGGTGGCAGGGGATACGAGCAGTACTTC. Translation: CASSPSQRGGRGYEQYF.

V gene TRBV5-1 combines with J gene TRBJ2-2, with TRBD2 matching 11 bases. The CDR3 spans 16 residues. The V and J ends lost 6 bases and 1 base, in that order; junction bases with no gene match: 5. Germline V gene data show CDR1 as SGHRS and CDR2 as YFSETQ. The CDR3 DNA follows: TGCGCCAGCAAAAGACTAGCGGGAATGAACACCGGGGAGCTGTTTTTT. Protein: CASKRLAGMNTGELFF. Looking up the rest from reference TRBV5-1 and TRBJ2-2 gives the full variable domain: KAGVTQTPRYLIKTRGQQVTLSCSPISGHRSVSWYQQTPGQGLQFLFEYFSETQRNKGNFPGRFSGRQFSNSRSEMNVSTLELGDSALYLCASKRLAGMNTGELFFGEGSRLTVL.

The chain joins TRBV18 to TRBJ2-7, with 9 bases that match TRBD2. The CDR3 extends over 15 amino acids. V was clipped by 2 bases and J by 6 bases; unmatched bases: 8. Germline V gives CDR1 KGHSH, CDR2 LQKENI. The CDR3 spells CASSPGIAGESEQYV. CDR3 in DNA: TGTGCCAGCTCACCAGGGATAGCGGGAGAAAGCGAGCAGTACGTC.

The gene calls are TRBV18 and TRBJ2-1; 14 bases align to TRBD2. Germline V gives CDR1 KGHSH, CDR2 LQKENI. This CDR3 region has 14 residues. The ends lost 0 bases at V and 15 bases at J; junction bases unmatched: 4. In DNA form, the CDR3 reads TGTGCCAGCTCACCACCGACTAGCGGGGGGGAAAGGTTCTTC. Translating gives CASSPPTSGGERFF.

The chain employs TRBV5-4 and TRBJ1-1; 7 nucleotides match TRBD1. Looked up from germline, CDR1 is SGHNT and CDR2 is YYREEE (reference sequence). This CDR3 spans 15 amino acids. Trimming took 0 bases from V and 4 from J; bases not matched to a gene: 6. The CDR3 loop is CASSLGRGQGTEAFF. In nucleotides, the CDR3 is TGTGCCAGCAGCTTGGGGAGGGGGCAAGGCACTGAAGCTTTCTTT. Looking up the rest from reference TRBV5-4 and TRBJ1-1 gives the full variable domain: ETGVTQSPTHLIKTRGQQVTLRCSSQSGHNTVSWYQQALGQGPQFIFQYYREEENGRGNFPPRFSGLQFPNYSSELNVNALELDDSALYLCASSLGRGQGTEAFFGQGTRLTVV.

This clone has only one observation. V and J are TRBV23-1 and TRBJ2-3, with D possibly TRBD1 on 6 matching bases. TRBV23-1 belongs to the ORF category, with a function that is uncertain. The CDR3 sequence is 17 residues long. With 5 bases removed from V and 0 bases from J, the gap between germline ends came to 18 bases. This CDR3 reads CASSNEKTGPSTDTQYF. CDR3 nucleotides: TGCGCCAGCAGTAATGAGAAGACAGGCCCTAGCACAGATACGCAGTATTTT.

The V and J genes are TRBV7-6 and TRBJ1-2; TRBD1 matches at 11 bases. The CDR3 spans 13 residues. V was pared by 8 bases and J by 3 bases, with 2 bases of the junction left unmatched. Germline CDR1 reads SGHVS; CDR2 reads FNYEAQ. CDR3 sequence reads: CASPGQGDYGYTF. In DNA, the CDR3 is TGTGCCAGCCCGGGACAGGGGGACTATGGCTACACCTTC.

CDR3 amino acids: CASSPQVGGEAFF. DNA of the CDR3: TGTGCCAGCAGCCCACAGGTCGGCGGTGAAGCTTTCTTT. This chain links TRBV7-3 with TRBJ1-1, with D perhaps TRBD1 (5 bases). CDR3 length: 13 residues. Germline V gene data show CDR1 as SGHTA and CDR2 as FQGTGA. V was cut by 5 bases and J by 7 bases, with 14 bases left in between.

The genes are TRBV30 and TRBJ2-1; a possible D gene is TRBD1 (7 bases). From germline, CDR1 is GTSNPN and CDR2 SVGIG (reference sequence). The germline V and J ends were trimmed by 3 bases and 2 bases, with 17 bases remaining between them. The CDR3 sequence is 16 residues long. CDR3 nucleotide sequence: TGTGCCTGGAGGGGAGGAGGGGGCCCCCCCTACAATGAGCAGTTCTTC. Its translation is CAWRGGGGPPYNEQFF. Together with reference TRBV30 and TRBJ2-1, the CDR3 gives the full variable domain: SQTIHQWPATLVQPVGSPLSLECTVEGTSNPNLYWYRQAAGRGLQLLFYSVGIGQISSEVPQNLSASRPQDRQFILSSKKLLLSDSGFYLCAWRGGGGPPYNEQFFGPGTRLTVL.

Only one count was recorded for this clone. V is TRBV5-4 and J is TRBJ1-3; 7 bases align to TRBD1. V trimming: 3 bases; J trimming: 2 bases; junction bases outside the gene matches: 5. CDR1 and CDR2 (germline): SGHNT, YYREEE (reference sequence). The CDR3 sequence is 15 residues long. The CDR3 loop is CASSSGQNAGNTIYF. The CDR3 DNA reads as TGTGCCAGCAGCTCGGGACAGAATGCTGGAAACACCATATATTTT.

The V call is TRBV11-3, the J call TRBJ2-3, with a weak D call TRBD2 (6 bases). V was shortened by 3 bases and J by 4 bases, with 20 bases between the two germline ends. The CDR3 loop spans 17 amino acids. Germline CDR1 reads SGHNT; CDR2 reads YENEEA. CDR3: CASSFPLGGVSADTQYF. The CDR3, as DNA: TGTGCCAGCAGCTTTCCATTGGGGGGAGTATCGGCAGATACGCAGTATTTT.

This chain uses TRBV10-3 with TRBJ2-1, with D tentatively TRBD2 (7 bases). Trimming shortened V by 5 bases and J by 7 bases, and 18 bases separated the two germline ends. Germline CDR1 reads ENHRY; CDR2 reads SYGVKD. The CDR3 covers 15 residues. DNA of the CDR3: TGTGCCATCAGTAACTCTGGGGGGGCTGGGAATGAGCAGTTCTTC. It translates to CAISNSGGAGNEQFF.

The CDR3 loop is CASSHRTGELFF. CDR3 nucleotide sequence: TGTGCCAGCAGCCACCGGACCGGGGAGCTGTTTTTT. V and J are TRBV14 and TRBJ2-2; D remains unclear. Trimming took off 3 bases at V and 5 bases at J, with 4 bases between the two ends. Germline CDR1 SGHDN, CDR2 FVKESK. The CDR3 spans 12 residues. Drawing the rest from reference TRBV14 and TRBJ2-2, the complete variable domain is EAGVTQFPSHSVIEKGQTVTLRCDPISGHDNLYWYRRVMGKEIKFLLHFVKESKQDESGMPNNRFLAERTGGTYSTLKVQPAELEDSGVYFCASSHRTGELFFGEGSRLTVL.

The chain couples TRBV5-1 to TRBJ2-7; a possible D gene is TRBD1 (5 bases). Looked up from germline, CDR1 is SGHRS and CDR2 is YFSETQ. V lost 4 bases and J 5 bases, leaving 19 bases between the germline ends. The CDR3 contains 15 residues. As DNA, the CDR3 is TGCGCCAGCAGCGTTACAGGCCCAGTCGGCCACGAGCAGTACTTC. Translating it yields CASSVTGPVGHEQYF.

This rearrangement joins TRBV5-1 to TRBJ2-1; 13 nucleotides align to TRBD2. The junction had 8 bases not matched to a gene; V was cut back by 4 bases and J by 4 bases. The CDR3 contains 17 residues. Germline CDR1 is SGHRS and CDR2 is YFSETQ. CDR3 DNA sequence: TGCGCCAGCAGCACCGGACTAGCGGGGGCCACGTACAATGAGCAGTTCTTC. Its protein product is CASSTGLAGATYNEQFF.

The chain carries TRBV7-8 and TRBJ1-5; 7 bases are a match to TRBD1. Trimming cost V 3 bases and J 7 bases; bases outside gene matches: 15. Germline loops: CDR1 SGHVS, CDR2 FQNEAQ. CDR3 length equals 17 residues. The CDR3 sequence is CASSLSRDSLYRQPQHF. The CDR3 DNA is TGTGCCAGCAGCTTGTCCCGGGACAGCCTTTACAGACAGCCCCAGCATTTT.

This clone was counted a few times. V gene TRBV7-8 combines with J gene TRBJ2-3, with 8 bases identical to TRBD1. Losses at the gene ends were 6 bases for V and 4 bases for J; bases not matched to a gene: 9. The CDR3 consists of 15 residues. Germline CDR1 reads SGHVS; CDR2 reads FQNEAQ. CDR3 amino acids: CASRAVQGEADTQYF. CDR3 bases: TGTGCCAGCAGGGCGGTACAGGGGGAGGCAGATACGCAGTATTTT.

In regard to this clone: Since no conserved phenylalanine or tryptophan closes the CDR3, a read error is the likely cause. It is unclear where the CDR3 begins or ends on the DNA, so no DNA is shown, and the CDR3 is as TCRdb lists it. The chain employs TRBV7-9 and TRBJ2-7; TRBD2 is the table's D call, not checked against the DNA. CDR1 is SEHNR and CDR2 is FQNEAQ in the germline V gene (reference sequence). 12 amino acids form the CDR3, both terminal residues included. The CDR3 spells CSSSPLTHPLRL.

The chain joins TRBV7-3 to TRBJ1-1; no clear D gene. Germline-derived CDR1 and CDR2 are SGHTA and FQGTGA. The V gene lost 4 bases and the J gene lost 3 bases, with 9 bases spanning the gap. The CDR3 is made up of 13 amino acids. The CDR3 spells CASSYQRDTEAFF. The CDR3 nucleotides are TGTGCCAGCAGCTATCAGCGGGACACTGAAGCTTTCTTT.

This chain connects TRBV5-1 to TRBJ1-3; 9 bases align to TRBD1. From germline, CDR1 is SGHRS and CDR2 YFSETQ. Unmatched junction bases numbered 10, after V lost 4 bases and J lost 2 bases. This CDR3 has 17 amino acids. CDR3: CASSQLQGANAGNTIYF. For the CDR3, the DNA is TGCGCCAGCAGCCAACTACAGGGGGCGAACGCTGGAAACACCATATATTTT.

This chain uses TRBV6-1 with TRBJ1-3, with TRBD1 as a possible D gene (5 bases). Deletions cut 1 base from V and 0 bases from J, with 7 bases between. CDR3 length: 15 residues. Germline-derived CDR1 and CDR2 are MNHNS and SASEGT. This chain's CDR3 is CASSEEGHSGNTIYF. The DNA for the CDR3 is TGTGCCAGCAGTGAAGAGGGGCACTCTGGAAACACCATATATTTT.

The CDR3 nucleotides read TGCGCCAGCAGCCTCCAGCGGGGGGGCCTCGACACCGGGGAGCTGTTTTTT. Translating gives CASSLQRGGLDTGELFF. The chain couples TRBV5-1 to TRBJ2-2; the match to TRBD2 covers 10 bases. The V gene's germline CDR1 is SGHRS and CDR2 YFSETQ. This CDR3 spans 17 amino acids. With 4 bases clipped from V and 3 bases from J, the junction kept 9 bases outside the gene matches.

The chain joins TRBV6-5 to TRBJ2-7; TRBD2 agrees at 8 bases. The CDR3 has 12 amino acids. CDR1 MNHEY and CDR2 SVGAGI come from the germline V gene. Trimming removed 10 bases from V and 5 bases from J; junction bases left unmatched: 7. CDR3 sequence reads: CATDTGGNEQYV. The CDR3 nucleotides read TGTGCCACAGATACGGGGGGGAACGAGCAGTACGTC.

The table lists this clone with a count of one. The chain is built from TRBV2 and TRBJ2-2; TRBD1 is a possible D gene (5 bases). With 2 bases removed from V and 0 bases from J, the gap between germline ends came to 7 bases. Germline V gene data show CDR1 as SNHLY and CDR2 as FYNNEI. The length of the CDR3 is 15 residues. CDR3 coding DNA: TGTGCCAGCAGTGAACAGGGCCCGAACACCGGGGAGCTGTTTTTT. Its protein product is CASSEQGPNTGELFF.

The chain is built from TRBV7-9 and TRBJ1-2; the D gene is possibly TRBD1 (6 bases). Trimming took off 6 bases at V and 0 bases at J, with 11 bases between the two ends. Germline loops: CDR1 SEHNR, CDR2 FQNEAQ (reference sequence). This CDR3 has 14 amino acids. The CDR3 coding sequence is TGTGCCAGCAGTCCCGACAGGACTAACTATGGCTACACCTTC. Translated: CASSPDRTNYGYTF. Complete variable domain (other parts from reference TRBV7-9 and TRBJ1-2): DTGVSQNPRHKITKRGQNVTFRCDPISEHNRLYWYRQTLGQGPEFLTYFQNEAQLEKSRLLSDRFSAERPKGSFSTLEIQRTEQGDSAMYLCASSPDRTNYGYTFGSGTRLTVV.